Listed below are T cell receptor beta chains from one sample, sequenced in a study of ipilimumab plus nivolumab after autologous stem cell transplantation. Assay: immunoSEQ multiplex PCR; the TCRdb copy retains only in-frame clones and omits some. The table has under 15,000 clones, more than 65% seen once; the top ten hold 28%. This specimen was PBMCs, taken in a trial of ipilimumab plus nivolumab as post-transplant consolidation. The receptors were sampled from a male donor with diffuse large B-cell lymphoma. CDR3s include the opening cysteine and the closing phenylalanine or tryptophan. Fields, in order: clone size, J gene, CDR3 length, V gene, D gene, CDR3 DNA, CDR3 protein. D genes are given only for firm matches. Part of the rows lack a size; the others show once, few, many or a class for expanded clones.

clone_size: -; j_call: TRBJ2-5; cdr3_length: 16; v_call: TRBV5-1; d_call: -; cdr3_nt: TGCGCCAGCAGCCAACTACGGCAGGGGGGTGACGAGACCCAGTACTTC; cdr3_aa: CASSQLRQGGDETQYF
clone_size: -; j_call: TRBJ1-2; cdr3_length: 15; v_call: TRBV7-2; d_call: TRBD1; cdr3_nt: TGTGCCAGCAGCTTTCCAGACAGGGCATTGTCTGGCTACACCTTC; cdr3_aa: CASSFPDRALSGYTF
clone_size: -; j_call: TRBJ2-1; cdr3_length: 17; v_call: TRBV27; d_call: -; cdr3_nt: TGTGCCAGCAGTTCCGCCGGATGGGGGAGATTGGGTAATGAGCAGTTCTTC; cdr3_aa: CASSSAGWGRLGNEQFF
clone_size: -; j_call: TRBJ2-5; cdr3_length: 15; v_call: TRBV7-9; d_call: TRBD2; cdr3_nt: TGTGCCAGCAGCCTAGGACTAGCGTTCGAGGGGACCCAGTACTTC; cdr3_aa: CASSLGLAFEGTQYF
clone_size: medium-sized; j_call: TRBJ2-1; cdr3_length: 16; v_call: TRBV6-6; d_call: TRBD1; cdr3_nt: TGTGCCAGCAGTTACGGGGGGGACAGGGGGCTCGATGAGCAGTTCTTC; cdr3_aa: CASSYGGDRGLDEQFF
clone_size: few; j_call: TRBJ1-2; cdr3_length: 14; v_call: TRBV7-9; d_call: -; cdr3_nt: TGTGCCAGCAGCTCTAGTTCGGTGGGTGATGGCTACACCTTC; cdr3_aa: CASSSSSVGDGYTF
clone_size: -; j_call: TRBJ1-6; cdr3_length: 14; v_call: TRBV15; d_call: -; cdr3_nt: TGTGCCACCAGCAGAGATGCGATCCTAGGTCCCCTCCACTTT; cdr3_aa: CATSRDAILGPLHF
clone_size: -; j_call: TRBJ2-1; cdr3_length: 15; v_call: TRBV11-2; d_call: TRBD2; cdr3_nt: TGTGCCAGCACCTCCCTTGGGAGGGCCGACAATGAGCAGTTCTTC; cdr3_aa: CASTSLGRADNEQFF
clone_size: once; j_call: TRBJ2-2; cdr3_length: 18; v_call: TRBV5-4; d_call: -; cdr3_nt: TGTGCCAGCAGCTTGGGGGCCGGGGTATTAGTACCCACCGGGGAGCTGTTTTTT; cdr3_aa: CASSLGAGVLVPTGELFF
clone_size: -; j_call: TRBJ2-7; cdr3_length: 13; v_call: TRBV6-5; d_call: -; cdr3_nt: TGTGCCAGCACCCAAACAGGGCCCAACGAGCAGTACTTC; cdr3_aa: CASTQTGPNEQYF
clone_size: -; j_call: TRBJ1-3; cdr3_length: 15; v_call: TRBV19; d_call: -; cdr3_nt: TGTGCCAGTAGTATTTCAACGGTCTCTGGAAACACCATATATTTT; cdr3_aa: CASSISTVSGNTIYF
clone_size: -; j_call: TRBJ2-7; cdr3_length: 16; v_call: TRBV4-2; d_call: -; cdr3_nt: TGTGCCAGCAGCCAAGCCGGGAACCAAGTTGGCTACGAGCAGTACTTC; cdr3_aa: CASSQAGNQVGYEQYF
clone_size: few; j_call: TRBJ1-5; cdr3_length: 15; v_call: TRBV6-1; d_call: -; cdr3_nt: TGTGCCAGCAGTGGGGCAGGGAGATGGAATCAGCCCCAGCATTTT; cdr3_aa: CASSGAGRWNQPQHF
clone_size: -; j_call: TRBJ2-7; cdr3_length: 14; v_call: TRBV6-5; d_call: TRBD2; cdr3_nt: TGTGCCAGCAGTCAAAAGACTAGCCGCTACGAGCAGTACTTC; cdr3_aa: CASSQKTSRYEQYF
clone_size: many; j_call: TRBJ1-2; cdr3_length: 15; v_call: TRBV4-1; d_call: TRBD1; cdr3_nt: TGCGCCAGCAGCCTGGGACAGGGGAATGTCTATGGCTACACCTTC; cdr3_aa: CASSLGQGNVYGYTF
clone_size: -; j_call: TRBJ1-1; cdr3_length: 13; v_call: TRBV30; d_call: TRBD1; cdr3_nt: TGTGCCTGGAGTGCTATACAGGGGGGTGAAGCTTTCTTT; cdr3_aa: CAWSAIQGGEAFF
clone_size: -; j_call: TRBJ2-2; cdr3_length: 16; v_call: TRBV5-4; d_call: -; cdr3_nt: TGTGCCAGCAGCTTGCCCGGCAGGGGATTGAGCGGGGAGCTGTTTTTT; cdr3_aa: CASSLPGRGLSGELFF
clone_size: -; j_call: TRBJ1-4; cdr3_length: 15; v_call: TRBV7-2; d_call: -; cdr3_nt: TGTGCCAGCAGCTTAGAGCCGGGGAATGGTGAAAAACTGTTTTTT; cdr3_aa: CASSLEPGNGEKLFF
clone_size: -; j_call: TRBJ1-3; cdr3_length: 14; v_call: TRBV6-1; d_call: -; cdr3_nt: TGTGCCAGCTGTACAGGGCCTTACGGAAACACCATATATTTT; cdr3_aa: CASCTGPYGNTIYF
clone_size: -; j_call: TRBJ2-7; cdr3_length: 16; v_call: TRBV7-2; d_call: TRBD2; cdr3_nt: TGTGCCAGCAGCTGGAAGAGCGGGGGGATACCCTACGAGCAGTACTTC; cdr3_aa: CASSWKSGGIPYEQYF
clone_size: -; j_call: TRBJ1-1; cdr3_length: 15; v_call: TRBV5-1; d_call: -; cdr3_nt: TGCGCCAGCAGCCACGAGGGGAGGTCTGAGACTGAAGCTTTCTTT; cdr3_aa: CASSHEGRSETEAFF
clone_size: -; j_call: TRBJ2-1; cdr3_length: 16; v_call: TRBV7-8; d_call: -; cdr3_nt: TGTGCCAGCAGCTTGGGGACCTCGGGCTCCTACAATGAGCAGTTCTTC; cdr3_aa: CASSLGTSGSYNEQFF
clone_size: -; j_call: TRBJ2-3; cdr3_length: 15; v_call: TRBV6-1; d_call: -; cdr3_nt: TGTGCCAGCATAGTAGGCGGGTATAGCACAGATACGCAGTATTTT; cdr3_aa: CASIVGGYSTDTQYF
clone_size: -; j_call: TRBJ2-5; cdr3_length: 14; v_call: TRBV19; d_call: TRBD1; cdr3_nt: TGTGCCAGTAGTAAAGGACAGGGAGCAGAGACCCAGTACTTC; cdr3_aa: CASSKGQGAETQYF
clone_size: medium-sized; j_call: TRBJ1-6; cdr3_length: 12; v_call: TRBV15; d_call: -; cdr3_nt: TGTGCCACCAGCAGAGAGACCTCACCCCTCCACTTT; cdr3_aa: CATSRETSPLHF
clone_size: -; j_call: TRBJ2-7; cdr3_length: 13; v_call: TRBV25-1; d_call: -; cdr3_nt: TGTGCCAGCAGTATCGGACAGTCCTACGAGCAGTACTTC; cdr3_aa: CASSIGQSYEQYF
clone_size: -; j_call: TRBJ1-2; cdr3_length: 15; v_call: TRBV7-2; d_call: TRBD1; cdr3_nt: TGTGCCAGCAGCTCCATGGGACAGGGTTCATATGGCTACACCTTC; cdr3_aa: CASSSMGQGSYGYTF
clone_size: few; j_call: TRBJ1-1; cdr3_length: 13; v_call: TRBV30; d_call: -; cdr3_nt: TGTGCCTGGACTAAGGCCATGAACACTGAAGCTTTCTTT; cdr3_aa: CAWTKAMNTEAFF
clone_size: -; j_call: TRBJ1-2; cdr3_length: 13; v_call: TRBV5-6; d_call: TRBD1; cdr3_nt: TGTGCCAGCAGCGGACAGGGCAGCTATGGCTACACCTTC; cdr3_aa: CASSGQGSYGYTF
clone_size: -; j_call: TRBJ2-2; cdr3_length: 17; v_call: TRBV7-9; d_call: TRBD1; cdr3_nt: TGTGCCAGCAGCTTAGTGGCAGGGGGTGTGAGCACCGGGGAGCTGTTTTTT; cdr3_aa: CASSLVAGGVSTGELFF
clone_size: -; j_call: TRBJ2-1; cdr3_length: 15; v_call: TRBV5-1; d_call: -; cdr3_nt: TGCGCCAGCAGCTTACGATTTAGCTCCTACAATGAGCAGTTCTTC; cdr3_aa: CASSLRFSSYNEQFF
clone_size: once; j_call: TRBJ1-5; cdr3_length: 16; v_call: TRBV19; d_call: TRBD1; cdr3_nt: TGTGCCAGTAGTACCCGGACAGGGGGATTCAATCAGCCCCAGCATTTT; cdr3_aa: CASSTRTGGFNQPQHF
clone_size: once; j_call: TRBJ2-4; cdr3_length: 15; v_call: TRBV4-1; d_call: TRBD2; cdr3_nt: TGCGCCAGCAGCGGTTCGGCTAGCGGGGAAAACATTCAGTACTTC; cdr3_aa: CASSGSASGENIQYF
clone_size: -; j_call: TRBJ2-7; cdr3_length: 11; v_call: TRBV6-5; d_call: -; cdr3_nt: TGTGCCAGCAGTGCCATCAACGAGCAGTACTTC; cdr3_aa: CASSAINEQYF
clone_size: -; j_call: TRBJ2-5; cdr3_length: 16; v_call: TRBV27; d_call: TRBD1; cdr3_nt: TGTGCCAGCAGTGTCCGACAGGGGGTTCACCAAGAGACCCAGTACTTC; cdr3_aa: CASSVRQGVHQETQYF
clone_size: -; j_call: TRBJ1-5; cdr3_length: 13; v_call: TRBV10-2; d_call: TRBD1; cdr3_nt: TGCGCCAGCAAGGGACAGCTCAATCAGCCCCAGCATTTT; cdr3_aa: CASKGQLNQPQHF
clone_size: -; j_call: TRBJ2-5; cdr3_length: 15; v_call: TRBV11-2; d_call: -; cdr3_nt: TGTGCCAGCAGCTTGGACTGGACTTCTTACGAGACCCAGTACTTC; cdr3_aa: CASSLDWTSYETQYF
clone_size: -; j_call: TRBJ2-2; cdr3_length: 15; v_call: TRBV6-6; d_call: -; cdr3_nt: TGTGCCAGCAGTTACTCGGCGGCGAACACCGGGGAGCTGTTTTTT; cdr3_aa: CASSYSAANTGELFF
clone_size: few; j_call: TRBJ2-4; cdr3_length: 15; v_call: TRBV7-2; d_call: -; cdr3_nt: TGTGCCAGCAGCTTCCAAGTAATAGCCAAAAACATTCAGTACTTC; cdr3_aa: CASSFQVIAKNIQYF
clone_size: -; j_call: TRBJ2-1; cdr3_length: 13; v_call: TRBV19; d_call: TRBD2; cdr3_nt: TGTGCCACAGGACTAGCTTTCGGGGGTGAGCAGTTCTTC; cdr3_aa: CATGLAFGGEQFF
clone_size: -; j_call: TRBJ2-5; cdr3_length: 14; v_call: TRBV4-1; d_call: -; cdr3_nt: TGCGCCAGCAGCCAAGCATGGTTCGGAGAGACCCAGTACTTC; cdr3_aa: CASSQAWFGETQYF
clone_size: once; j_call: TRBJ2-5; cdr3_length: 14; v_call: TRBV5-1; d_call: TRBD2; cdr3_nt: TGCGCCAGCAAGGGGGTAGCGGGGGGAGAGACCCAGTACTTC; cdr3_aa: CASKGVAGGETQYF
clone_size: -; j_call: TRBJ2-1; cdr3_length: 16; v_call: TRBV28; d_call: -; cdr3_nt: TGTGCCAGCATCCGAACCGGGAATAAAGAGGGCAATGAGCAGTTCTTC; cdr3_aa: CASIRTGNKEGNEQFF
clone_size: -; j_call: TRBJ2-7; cdr3_length: 15; v_call: TRBV2; d_call: -; cdr3_nt: TGTGCCAGCAGCCTTGAAGCGGACCCCTCCTACGAGCAGTACTTC; cdr3_aa: CASSLEADPSYEQYF
clone_size: few; j_call: TRBJ2-5; cdr3_length: 15; v_call: TRBV5-1; d_call: TRBD1; cdr3_nt: TGCGCCAGCAGCTTGCACGGGACAGGTCAAGAGACCCAGTACTTC; cdr3_aa: CASSLHGTGQETQYF
clone_size: -; j_call: TRBJ2-3; cdr3_length: 15; v_call: TRBV2; d_call: TRBD1; cdr3_nt: TGTGCCAGCAGTGGGACAGGGGGTAGGGCAGATACGCAGTATTTT; cdr3_aa: CASSGTGGRADTQYF
clone_size: many; j_call: TRBJ2-7; cdr3_length: 13; v_call: TRBV9; d_call: TRBD1; cdr3_nt: TGTGCCAGCAGCGCCGGACAGGCCTACGAGCAGTACTTC; cdr3_aa: CASSAGQAYEQYF
clone_size: -; j_call: TRBJ1-1; cdr3_length: 14; v_call: TRBV19; d_call: -; cdr3_nt: TGTGCCAGTAGAACCGGGACGGGGAACACTGAAGCTTTCTTT; cdr3_aa: CASRTGTGNTEAFF
clone_size: -; j_call: TRBJ2-7; cdr3_length: 14; v_call: TRBV19; d_call: TRBD2; cdr3_nt: TGTGCCAGTAGTATCGGGGAGGGCCTCTACGAGCAGTACTTC; cdr3_aa: CASSIGEGLYEQYF
clone_size: -; j_call: TRBJ2-1; cdr3_length: 13; v_call: TRBV4-1; d_call: -; cdr3_nt: TGCGCCAGCAGCCAGGCCACTAGTGGTGAGCAGTTCTTC; cdr3_aa: CASSQATSGEQFF
clone_size: -; j_call: TRBJ2-4; cdr3_length: 13; v_call: TRBV11-1; d_call: -; cdr3_nt: TGTGCCAGCAGCCCCCTGGGGTTGAACATTCAGTACTTC; cdr3_aa: CASSPLGLNIQYF
clone_size: -; j_call: TRBJ2-5; cdr3_length: 14; v_call: TRBV5-8; d_call: -; cdr3_nt: TGTGCCAGCAGAAGTCGGGGGTTGGGGGAGACCCAGTACTTC; cdr3_aa: CASRSRGLGETQYF
clone_size: -; j_call: TRBJ2-7; cdr3_length: 17; v_call: TRBV19; d_call: -; cdr3_nt: TGTGCCAGTAGTATAGATTTTTCAGGATCGTCCCCCTTCGAGCAGTACTTC; cdr3_aa: CASSIDFSGSSPFEQYF
clone_size: -; j_call: TRBJ1-5; cdr3_length: 15; v_call: TRBV19; d_call: -; cdr3_nt: TGTGCCAGTAGTATGGGAAGGGGGGTCAATCAGCCCCAGCATTTT; cdr3_aa: CASSMGRGVNQPQHF